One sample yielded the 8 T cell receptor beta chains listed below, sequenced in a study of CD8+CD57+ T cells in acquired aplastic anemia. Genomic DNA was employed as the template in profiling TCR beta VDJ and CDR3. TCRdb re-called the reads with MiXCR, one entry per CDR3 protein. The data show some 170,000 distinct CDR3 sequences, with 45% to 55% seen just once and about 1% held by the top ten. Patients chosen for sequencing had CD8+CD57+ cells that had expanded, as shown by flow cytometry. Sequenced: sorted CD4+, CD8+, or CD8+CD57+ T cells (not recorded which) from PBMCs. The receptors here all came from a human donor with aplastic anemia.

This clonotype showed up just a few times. The CDR3 region is CASSQVTFQETQYF. CDR3 in DNA: TGCGCCAGCAGCCAAGTGACCTTCCAAGAGACCCAGTACTTC. The chain uses TRBV4-1 and TRBJ2-5; no clear D. Germline-derived CDR1 and CDR2 are MGHRA and YSYEKL. The CDR3 is 14 amino acids. V was shortened by 1 base and J by 1 base, with 7 bases between the two germline ends.

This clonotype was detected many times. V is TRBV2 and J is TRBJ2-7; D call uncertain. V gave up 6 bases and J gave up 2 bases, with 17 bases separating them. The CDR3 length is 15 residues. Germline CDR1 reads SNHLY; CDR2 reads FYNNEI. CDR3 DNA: TGTGCCAGCAGGGACCTCGTCGGCGGCCCCTACGAGCAGTACTTC. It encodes CASRDLVGGPYEQYF.

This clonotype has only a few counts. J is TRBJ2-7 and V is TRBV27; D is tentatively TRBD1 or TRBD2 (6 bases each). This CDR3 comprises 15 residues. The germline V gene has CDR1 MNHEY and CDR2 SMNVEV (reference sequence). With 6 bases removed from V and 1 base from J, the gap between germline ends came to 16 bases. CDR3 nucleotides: TGTGCCAGCAGCCGACTGGGGGGCCGTTCCTACGAGCAGTACTTC. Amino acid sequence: CASSRLGGRSYEQYF.

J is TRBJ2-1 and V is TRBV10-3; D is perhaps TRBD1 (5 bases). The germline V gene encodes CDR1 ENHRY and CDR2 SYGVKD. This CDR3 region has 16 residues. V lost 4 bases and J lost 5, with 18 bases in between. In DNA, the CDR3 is TGTGCCATCAGTGTGCAGGGTAATAGGGTCCACAATGAGCAGTTCTTC. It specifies CAISVQGNRVHNEQFF.

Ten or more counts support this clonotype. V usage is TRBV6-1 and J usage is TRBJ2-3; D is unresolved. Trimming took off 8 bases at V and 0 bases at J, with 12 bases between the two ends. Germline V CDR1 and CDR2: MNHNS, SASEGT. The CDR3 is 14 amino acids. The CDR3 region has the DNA TGTGCCAGCTTGGAGAGATTAAGCACAGATACGCAGTATTTT. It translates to CASLERLSTDTQYF.

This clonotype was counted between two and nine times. The CDR3 DNA sequence: TGTGCCAGCAGTTACCCACCTGCGACAGCCCGGTATGGCTACACCTTC. It yields the protein CASSYPPATARYGYTF. This chain joins TRBV6-2 or TRBV6-3 and TRBJ1-2, with D tentatively TRBD1 (5 bases). The CDR3 contains 16 residues. Germline loops: CDR1 MNHEY, CDR2 SVGEGT. The V end lost 2 bases, the J end lost 5 bases, and 18 bases lay between the germline ends.

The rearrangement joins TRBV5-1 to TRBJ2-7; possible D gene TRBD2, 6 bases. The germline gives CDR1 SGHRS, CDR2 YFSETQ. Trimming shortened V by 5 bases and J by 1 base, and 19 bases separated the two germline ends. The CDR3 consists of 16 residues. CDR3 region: CASRPPSVLGSYEQYF. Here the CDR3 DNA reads TGCGCCAGCAGACCCCCTAGCGTCCTGGGGTCCTACGAGCAGTACTTC.

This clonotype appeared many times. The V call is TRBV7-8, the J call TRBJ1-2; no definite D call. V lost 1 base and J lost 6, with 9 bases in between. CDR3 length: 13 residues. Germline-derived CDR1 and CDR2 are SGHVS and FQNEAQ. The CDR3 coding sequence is TGTGCCAGCAGCTTAGGAGGGCAGCATGGCTACACCTTC. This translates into CASSLGGQHGYTF.